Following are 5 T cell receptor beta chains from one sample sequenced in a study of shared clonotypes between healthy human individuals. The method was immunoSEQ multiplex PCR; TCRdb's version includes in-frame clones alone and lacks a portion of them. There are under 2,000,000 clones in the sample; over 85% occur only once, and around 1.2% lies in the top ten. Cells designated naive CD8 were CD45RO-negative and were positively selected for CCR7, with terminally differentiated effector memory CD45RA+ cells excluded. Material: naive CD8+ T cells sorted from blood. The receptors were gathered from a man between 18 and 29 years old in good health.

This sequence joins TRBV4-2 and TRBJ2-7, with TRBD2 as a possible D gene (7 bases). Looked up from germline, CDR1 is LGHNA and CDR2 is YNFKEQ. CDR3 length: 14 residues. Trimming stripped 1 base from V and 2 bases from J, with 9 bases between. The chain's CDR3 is CASSQAGGAYEQYF. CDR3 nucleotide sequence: TGTGCCAGCAGCCAAGCGGGGGGCGCCTACGAGCAGTACTTC.

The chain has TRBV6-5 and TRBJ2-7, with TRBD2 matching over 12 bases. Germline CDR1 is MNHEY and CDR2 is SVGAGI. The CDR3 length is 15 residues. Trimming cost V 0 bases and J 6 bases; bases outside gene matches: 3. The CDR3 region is CASSYSRLAGVEQYF. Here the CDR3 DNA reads TGTGCCAGCAGTTACTCGAGACTAGCGGGAGTCGAGCAGTACTTC.

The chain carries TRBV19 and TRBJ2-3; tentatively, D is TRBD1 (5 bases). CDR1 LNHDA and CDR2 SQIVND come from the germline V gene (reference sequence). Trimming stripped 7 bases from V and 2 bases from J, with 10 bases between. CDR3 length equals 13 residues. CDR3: CASMGPDTDTQYF. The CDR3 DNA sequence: TGTGCCAGTATGGGGCCTGACACAGATACGCAGTATTTT.

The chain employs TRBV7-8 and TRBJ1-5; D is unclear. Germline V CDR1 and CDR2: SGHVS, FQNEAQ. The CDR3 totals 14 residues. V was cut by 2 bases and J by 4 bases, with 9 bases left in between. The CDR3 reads CASSLMGGNQPQHF. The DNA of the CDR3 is TGTGCCAGCAGCTTAATGGGAGGGAATCAGCCCCAGCATTTT.

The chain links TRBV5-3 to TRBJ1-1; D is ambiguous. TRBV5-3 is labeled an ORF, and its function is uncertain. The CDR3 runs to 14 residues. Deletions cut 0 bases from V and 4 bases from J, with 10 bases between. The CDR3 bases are TGTGCCAGAAGCTTGGGGATTCTGAGCACTGAAGCTTTCTTT. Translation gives CARSLGILSTEAFF.